The next 5 T cell receptor beta chains were all read from a single sample in a study of beta chain features in type 1 diabetes. Expressed TCRB transcripts were sequenced because the isolated RNA had all been reverse transcribed beforehand. Assay: immunoSEQ multiplex PCR; the TCRdb copy retains only in-frame clones and omits some. The sample lists about 200,000 clones, approximately 11% seen once, with 1% to 1.5% in the top ten. Material: central memory CD4+ T cells from blood. The receptors come from a man aged 18 to 35 in good health.

This clone was counted a few times. V is TRBV7-7 and J is TRBJ2-3; 8 bases map to TRBD1. This CDR3 comprises 15 residues. Germline V CDR1 and CDR2: SSHAT, FNYEAQ (reference sequence). Losses at the gene ends were 4 bases for V and 0 bases for J; bases not matched to a gene: 3. The CDR3 loop is CASSSTGASTDTQYF. The CDR3 region has the DNA TGTGCCAGCAGCTCGACAGGGGCTAGCACAGATACGCAGTATTTT.

V and J are TRBV7-9 and TRBJ1-1; 8 positions match TRBD1. J gave up 0 bases and V 5 bases, and 5 bases lay outside the gene matches. CDR3 size: 15 residues. CDR1 and CDR2 (germline): SEHNR, FQNEAQ (reference sequence). The CDR3 reads CASSPGQVMNTEAFF. In nucleotides, the CDR3 is TGTGCCAGCAGCCCGGGACAGGTCATGAACACTGAAGCTTTCTTT.

The table lists this clone with a few counts. The chain couples TRBV27 to TRBJ2-7, with 8 bases matching TRBD2. CDR1 and CDR2 from the germline V gene are MNHEY and SMNVEV (reference sequence). This CDR3 comprises 16 residues. Unmatched junction bases numbered 10, after V lost 6 bases and J lost 0 bases. In nucleotides, the CDR3 is TGTGCCAGCAGCAAAAGAAGCGGGGGTAGCTCCTACGAGCAGTACTTC. Translated: CASSKRSGGSSYEQYF.

The chain couples TRBV19 to TRBJ2-6; TRBD1 agrees at 7 bases. Germline CDR1 is LNHDA and CDR2 is SQIVND (reference sequence). This CDR3 spans 17 amino acids. With V trimmed by 7 bases and J by 2 bases, 11 bases remained unmatched. This chain's CDR3 is CASTSTGRGTGANVLTF. The CDR3 DNA follows: TGTGCCAGTACCTCGACAGGGCGTGGAACTGGGGCCAACGTCCTGACTTTC.

This sequence joins TRBV7-8 and TRBJ2-2; D is undetermined. Germline lookup yields CDR1 SGHVS and CDR2 FQNEAQ. The CDR3 totals 14 residues. Trimming cost V 8 bases and J 7 bases, with 17 bases left between them. The chain's CDR3 is CASCDPGGNGELFF. CDR3 coding DNA: TGTGCCAGCTGTGACCCCGGTGGGAACGGGGAGCTGTTTTTT.